Listed here is a single T cell receptor (beta chain). This sample is part of a study of blood T cell repertoires in COVID-19. Generated by immunoSEQ multiplex PCR, the TCRdb table keeps only in-frame clones and is missing some. The sample lists about 280,000 clones, about 85% occurring once. The trim removed 4 bases at V and 9 bases at J, leaving 8 bases unmatched. Germline lookup yields CDR1 SGHDT and CDR2 YYEEEE. The CDR3 has 14 residues. The TCR was taken from a woman between 50 and 59 years old who had recovered from COVID-19. The V and J genes are TRBV5-6 and TRBJ2-1; 9 nucleotides agree with TRBD1. What was sequenced was PBMCs or T cells enriched from blood (not recorded which). For the CDR3, the DNA is TGTGCCAGCAGCGTCGGGACAGGGCTCGGTGAGCAGTTCTTC. Translation: CASSVGTGLGEQFF.